This TCR beta chain stems from a study of cytomegalovirus exposure and HLA in healthy donors. The PCR used 60 Vbeta and 13 Jbeta primers. Profiled with immunoSEQ multiplex PCR; TCRdb holds only in-frame clones, not every one. This sample carries some 200,000 clones, approximately 70% of them seen once, and the ten largest clones take roughly 2.5%. The CDR3 loop spans 13 amino acids. Germline V gene sequence: CDR1 LNHNV, CDR2 YYDKDF (reference sequence). V lost 3 bases to trimming and J lost 7 bases; unmatched junction nucleotides: 6. The chain combines TRBV15 with TRBJ2-7; 7 bases agree with TRBD2. Sequencing was carried out using PBMCs. The TCR comes from a man aged 40-55 years in good health and CMV-seropositive. DNA for the CDR3: TGTGCCACCAGCAGGGGGGGGGTCAGGGAGCAGTACTTC. This encodes CATSRGGVREQYF.